The 9 T cell receptor beta chains listed next were all sequenced from one sample in a study of breast tumors, draining lymph nodes, adjacent tissues. Breast cancer patients provided tissue from their axillary draining lymph nodes. TCRdb used MiXCR to reprocess the multiplex PCR reads, holding one entry per CDR3 protein. Here the sample spans 190,000 or so distinct CDR3 sequences, 31% being singletons. The sequenced material came from axillary lymph node tissue. Every receptor here comes from a female donor with breast cancer. Some clones in this sample may be carry-over from other donors' samples.

Comment on this clonotype: A much larger clone lies one base from this, so it may be a read error. The gene calls are TRBV28 and TRBJ1-5, with D perhaps matching TRBD1 (5 bases). This CDR3 comprises 14 residues. CDR1 is MDHEN, CDR2 SYDVKM, per germline. CDR3: CASSLGQGYQPQQF. The CDR3, as DNA: TGTGCCAGCAGTTTGGGTCAGGGATATCAGCCCCAGCAGTTT.

This clonotype was counted at least ten times. The CDR3 loop reads CASSYERTGRNTQYF. DNA of the CDR3: TGTGCCAGCAGTTACGAGCGGACAGGGAGGAATACGCAGTATTTT. The chain is built from TRBV6-2 or TRBV6-3 and TRBJ2-3, with 8 bases matching TRBD1. Germline V CDR1 and CDR2: MNHEY, SVGEGT. CDR3 length: 15 amino acids. J was trimmed by 7 bases and V by 2 bases; bases with no gene match: 8.

This clonotype was picked up many times. The V call is TRBV18, the J call TRBJ2-1; no clear D. Trimming removed 1 base from V and 3 bases from J, with 4 bases in between. The germline V gene has CDR1 KGHSH and CDR2 LQKENI. The CDR3 is made up of 13 amino acids. The CDR3 loop reads CASSPRSYNEQFF. DNA of the CDR3: TGTGCCAGCTCACCACGTAGCTACAATGAGCAGTTCTTC.

This clonotype was seen only a few times. The genes are TRBV7-8 and TRBJ1-1; no reliable D call. Per the germline V gene, CDR1 is SGHVS and CDR2 is FQNEAQ. The CDR3 contains 11 residues. The V and J ends lost 5 bases and 11 bases respectively, with 12 bases between them. The CDR3 nucleotides are TGTGCCAGCAGCCTAAGAGGGATGGCTTTCTTT. This translates into CASSLRGMAFF.

This clonotype was observed at least ten times. V usage is TRBV6-5 and J usage is TRBJ1-2, with D perhaps matching TRBD1 (6 bases). The CDR3 is 14 amino acids. V was clipped by 0 bases and J by 7 bases, with 12 bases between them. The germline V gene encodes CDR1 MNHEY and CDR2 SVGAGI. CDR3 DNA: TGTGCCAGCAGTTACTCAGGGGGAACGGGTGGCTACACCTTC. It translates to CASSYSGGTGGYTF.

This clonotype was found many times. This chain links TRBV7-2 with TRBJ2-5; 8 nucleotides align to TRBD2. The trim removed 1 base at V and 2 bases at J, leaving 3 bases unmatched. The germline V gene has CDR1 SGHTA and CDR2 FQGNSA. The CDR3 sequence is 15 residues long. The CDR3 loop reads CASSLEGTRQETQYF. DNA of the CDR3: TGTGCCAGCAGCTTAGAAGGGACTAGACAAGAGACCCAGTACTTC. Using reference TRBV7-2 and TRBJ2-5 for the parts outside the CDR3, the full variable domain is GAGVSQSPSNKVTEKGKDVELRCDPISGHTALYWYRQSLGQGLEFLIYFQGNSAPDKSGLPSDRFSAERTGGSVSTLTIQRTQQEDSAVYLCASSLEGTRQETQYFGPGTRLLVL.

Note on this clonotype: The junction departs from germline at one end; a sequencing error may be responsible. The chain is built from TRBV24-1 and TRBJ2-2; the match to TRBD2 covers 7 bases. CDR3 length: 12 residues. Germline CDR1 KGHDR, CDR2 SFDVKD. CDR3 coding DNA: TGTGCCACCAGTGGCTCGAGCGGGGAGCTGTTGTTT. Translating gives CATSGSSGELLF.

Worth noting for this clonotype: A much larger clone differs from this one at a single base, so this may be a read error. This sequence joins TRBV6-1 and TRBJ2-5; 14 bases agree with TRBD2. Germline lookup yields CDR1 MNHNS and CDR2 SASEGT. Losses at the gene ends were 5 bases for V and 7 bases for J; bases not matched to a gene: 9. The CDR3 spans 16 residues. The CDR3 region is CASSQLTSGRARTQYF. CDR3 DNA: TGTGCCAGCAGTCAATTGACTAGCGGGAGGGCCAGGACCCAGTACTTC.

This clonotype occurred a few times. The V call is TRBV7-9, the J call TRBJ1-1, with 10 bases aligning to TRBD1. The CDR3 has 16 residues. With 1 base clipped from V and 8 bases from J, the junction kept 10 bases outside the gene matches. CDR1 is SEHNR, CDR2 FQNEAQ, per germline (reference sequence). CDR3 coding DNA: TGTGCCAGCAGCTTAGGGGGACAGGGGAGGTTGGAGGAAGCTTTCTTT. Its translation is CASSLGGQGRLEEAFF. Complete variable domain (other parts from reference TRBV7-9 and TRBJ1-1): DTGVSQNPRHKITKRGQNVTFRCDPISEHNRLYWYRQTLGQGPEFLTYFQNEAQLEKSRLLSDRFSAERPKGSFSTLEIQRTEQGDSAMYLCASSLGGQGRLEEAFFGQGTRLTVV.